What follows are 11 T cell receptor beta chains derived from one specimen sequenced in a study of T cells in Graves' hyperthyroidism and ophthalmopathy. Amplification of TCR beta CDR3 regions was performed using RNA transcripts as template. First-round RT-PCR with HTBI primers amplified the TCR CDR3 region. TCRdb passed the multiplex PCR reads through MiXCR, listing each CDR3 protein once. The sample records a few hundred thousand distinct CDR3 sequences, around an eighth being singletons. Source material: blood. These receptors all come from a man aged 30-40 years with Graves' hyperthyroidism that later progressed to Graves' ophthalmopathy.

This clonotype was counted ten times or more. The chain carries TRBV12-5 and TRBJ2-1; maybe TRBD1 (5 bases). Germline V CDR1 and CDR2: LGHNT, FRNRAP. Trimming cost V 3 bases and J 6 bases, with 9 bases left between them. The CDR3 extends over 13 amino acids. The CDR3 region is CASGFDSRNEQFF. CDR3 DNA: TGTGCTAGTGGTTTCGACAGTCGCAATGAGCAGTTCTTC. Supplemented by reference TRBV12-5 and TRBJ2-1, the full variable domain reads DARVTQTPRHKVTEMGQEVTMRCQPILGHNTVFWYRQTMMQGLELLAYFRNRAPLDDSGMPKDRFSAEMPDATLATLKIQPSEPRDSAVYFCASGFDSRNEQFFGPGTRLTVL.

Many counts were recorded for this clonotype. J is TRBJ1-1 and V is TRBV9, with D possibly TRBD1 on 6 matching bases. V was cut by 7 bases and J by 1 base, with 11 bases left in between. CDR1 is SGDLS, CDR2 YYNGEE, per germline. The CDR3 has 13 residues. CDR3: CASGQLSNTEAFF. CDR3 nucleotide sequence: TGTGCCAGCGGACAGCTCTCGAACACTGAAGCTTTCTTT.

The sample holds a few counts of this clonotype. The chain carries TRBV12-3 or TRBV12-4 and TRBJ2-1; 7 bases are a match to TRBD1. The CDR3 contains 15 residues. The junction had 11 bases not matched to a gene; V was cut back by 7 bases and J by 5 bases. Here the CDR3 DNA reads TGTGCCAGCACTACCGGGACAGAGGCCAACAATGAGCAGTTCTTC. It encodes CASTTGTEANNEQFF.

The V and J genes are TRBV2 and TRBJ2-1; TRBD1 or TRBD2 may be the D gene (6 bases each). Germline lookup yields CDR1 SNHLY and CDR2 FYNNEI. The ends were cut back, 6 bases at V and 6 bases at J, with 12 bases in the middle. The CDR3 extends over 13 amino acids. The CDR3 sequence: CASSVWGANEQFF. The CDR3 nucleotides read TGTGCCAGCAGCGTGTGGGGGGCCAATGAGCAGTTCTTC.

This clonotype was counted between two and nine times. The chain uses TRBV5-1 and TRBJ1-1, with D perhaps TRBD1 (6 bases). V gave up 4 bases and J gave up 6 bases, with 19 bases separating them. Germline loops: CDR1 SGHRS, CDR2 YFSETQ. The CDR3 contains 15 residues. The CDR3 reads CASSGSGGLGAEAFF. The CDR3 bases are TGCGCCAGCAGCGGGAGTGGGGGGCTAGGGGCTGAAGCTTTCTTT.

The chain couples TRBV4-2 to TRBJ2-6; 7 bases map to TRBD1. V dropped 4 bases and J dropped 2; count of bases not matched to a gene: 14. Per germline, CDR1 LGHNA and CDR2 YNFKEQ. The CDR3 runs to 19 residues. The CDR3, as DNA: TGTGCCAGCAGCCGACTAAGACAGGGCCTCACCACTGGGGCCAACGTCCTGACTTTC. This sequence encodes CASSRLRQGLTTGANVLTF.

This CDR3 is CASSHGDSLYQPQHF. CDR3 sequence (DNA): TGTGCCAGCAGCCACGGGGACAGTCTGTACCAGCCCCAGCATTTT. The chain combines TRBV5-5 with TRBJ1-5; 7 bases agree with TRBD1. Looked up from germline, CDR1 is SGHKS and CDR2 is YYEKEE (reference sequence). V lost 4 bases, J lost 7 bases, and 11 bases stayed unmatched. The CDR3 extends over 15 amino acids. The full variable domain, its missing parts supplied by reference TRBV5-5 and TRBJ1-5, is DAGVTQSPTHLIKTRGQQVTLRCSPISGHKSVSWYQQVLGQGPQFIFQYYEKEERGRGNFPDRFSARQFPNYSSELNVNALLLGDSALYLCASSHGDSLYQPQHFGDGTRLSIL.

This clonotype was seen more than once but under ten times. The chain employs TRBV9 and TRBJ1-5, with unresolved D. CDR3 length: 14 amino acids. The germline gives CDR1 SGDLS, CDR2 YYNGEE. The V and J ends lost 3 bases and 9 bases respectively, with 16 bases between them. CDR3: CASSGGVGERPQHF. In DNA, the CDR3 is TGTGCCAGCAGCGGCGGGGTTGGGGAGCGGCCCCAGCATTTT.

This clonotype appeared many times. V gene TRBV3-1 combines with J gene TRBJ2-7; possible D gene TRBD2, 5 bases. Per germline, CDR1 LGHDT and CDR2 YNNKEL (reference sequence). V lost 4 bases to trimming and J lost 6 bases, with 10 bases between them. This CDR3 has 12 amino acids. In DNA form, the CDR3 reads TGTGCCAGCAGCCTATCCCGGGGCGAGCAGTACTTC. It codes for CASSLSRGEQYF.

This clonotype was found many times. The chain employs TRBV28 and TRBJ2-3; D is unclear. Trimming pared 1 base from V and 1 base from J, leaving 12 bases between. The CDR3 contains 16 residues. The V gene's germline CDR1 is MDHEN and CDR2 SYDVKM. DNA of the CDR3: TGTGCCAGCAGTTTATATGCAGGTCAGGGCACAGATACGCAGTATTTT. This encodes CASSLYAGQGTDTQYF.

At least ten counts were recorded for this clonotype. The gene calls are TRBV28 and TRBJ1-1; D is unresolved. Germline CDR1 MDHEN, CDR2 SYDVKM. The CDR3 loop spans 11 amino acids. The V end was cut by 4 bases, the J end by 10 bases, with 10 bases between. CDR3 DNA: TGTGCCAGCAGTTACAACCTGGGAGCTTTCTTT. Translation: CASSYNLGAFF.